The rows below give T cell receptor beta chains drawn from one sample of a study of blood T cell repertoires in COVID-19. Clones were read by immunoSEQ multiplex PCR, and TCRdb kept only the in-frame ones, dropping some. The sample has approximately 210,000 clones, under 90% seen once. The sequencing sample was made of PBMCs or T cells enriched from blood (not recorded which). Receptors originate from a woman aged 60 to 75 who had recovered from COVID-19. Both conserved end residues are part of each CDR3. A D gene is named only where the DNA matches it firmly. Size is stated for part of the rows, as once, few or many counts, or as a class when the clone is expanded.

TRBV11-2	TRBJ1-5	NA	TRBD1	TGTGCCAGCAGCTTACAGGGGGCAGGCAATCAGCCCCAGCATTTT	CASSLQGAGNQPQHF
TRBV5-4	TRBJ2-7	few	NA	TGTGCCAGCAGCGGGGGGGCGGGGACCCCACCCTACGAGCAGTACTTC	CASSGGAGTPPYEQYF
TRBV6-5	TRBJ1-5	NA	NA	TGTGCCAGCAGAGGCAGGATAGATCAGCCCCAGCATTTT	CASRGRIDQPQHF
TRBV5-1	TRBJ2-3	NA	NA	TGCGCCAGCGGACTCGCCTCCCGCACAGATACGCAGTATTTT	CASGLASRTDTQYF
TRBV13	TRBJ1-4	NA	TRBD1	TGTGCCAGCAGAGTGACAGGGGGTGGTGAAAAACTGTTTTTT	CASRVTGGGEKLFF
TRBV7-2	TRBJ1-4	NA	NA	TGTGCCAGCAGCTTAGTAGCCAGGGAGGGGGAAAAACTGTTTTTT	CASSLVAREGEKLFF
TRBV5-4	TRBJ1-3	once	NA	TGTGCCAGCAGCTTGAAGTCACAGGGTGGTGGAAACACCATATATTTT	CASSLKSQGGGNTIYF
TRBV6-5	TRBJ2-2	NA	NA	TGTGCCAGCAACTTATACGGGGAGAACACCGGGGAGCTGTTTTTT	CASNLYGENTGELFF
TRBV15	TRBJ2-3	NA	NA	TGTGCCACCAGCAGAGATGGGAATATTAGGCCAGGGCGGAATACGCAGTATTTT	CATSRDGNIRPGRNTQYF
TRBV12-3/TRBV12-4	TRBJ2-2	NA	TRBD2	TGTGCCAGCAGGGGGGGGAGGACCGGGGAGCTGTTTTTT	CASRGGRTGELFF
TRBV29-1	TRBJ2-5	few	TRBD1	TGCAGCGTTGACCCAGGGGGCGGAAAGACCCAGTACTTC	CSVDPGGGKTQYF
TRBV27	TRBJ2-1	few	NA	TGTGCCAGCAGGCTGGGGGACAAATCTTCCTACAATGAGCAGTTCTTC	CASRLGDKSSYNEQFF
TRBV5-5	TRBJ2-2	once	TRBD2	TGTGCCAGCAGCTTGGGGCTAGCGGGGACCTTCACCGGGGAGCTGTTTTTT	CASSLGLAGTFTGELFF
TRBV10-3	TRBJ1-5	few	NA	TGTGCCATCAGTGAGCATCCGAGGGGAGGTAGCAATCAGCCCCAGCATTTT	CAISEHPRGGSNQPQHF
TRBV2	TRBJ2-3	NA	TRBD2	TGTGCCAGCAGTCTTAGCGGGAGGATACTCACAGATACGCAGTATTTT	CASSLSGRILTDTQYF
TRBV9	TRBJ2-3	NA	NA	TGTGCCAGCAACCCAATTGTGCGTGCGGGGCTCACAGATACGCAGTATTTT	CASNPIVRAGLTDTQYF
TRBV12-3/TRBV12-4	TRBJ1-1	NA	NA	TGTGCCAGCAGCCCCGGACTGACAACTGAAGCTTTCTTT	CASSPGLTTEAFF
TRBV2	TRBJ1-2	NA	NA	TGTGCCAGCAACCCCCTAACGGGGGGCTATGGCTACACCTTC	CASNPLTGGYGYTF
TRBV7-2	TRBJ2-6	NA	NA	TGTGCCAGCAGCCCGACAGGAGACCAGGCTGGGGCCAACGTCCTGACTTTC	CASSPTGDQAGANVLTF
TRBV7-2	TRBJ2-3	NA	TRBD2	TGTGCCAGCAGCTTAGCCCTAGCGGGGGGTTGGGATACGCAGTATTTT	CASSLALAGGWDTQYF
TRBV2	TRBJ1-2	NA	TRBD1	TGTGCCAGCAGGGGCGCGGGACAGGGCGGCTACACCTTC	CASRGAGQGGYTF
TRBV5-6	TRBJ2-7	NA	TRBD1	TGTGCCAGCAGCTTGCAAATGACAGGGGTTTCTAACGAGCAGTACTTC	CASSLQMTGVSNEQYF
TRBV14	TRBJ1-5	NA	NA	TGTGCCAGCAGCATTCGGAGGGGGCCCCAGCATTTT	CASSIRRGPQHF
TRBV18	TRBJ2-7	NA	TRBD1	TGTGCCAGCTCACCGGGGACAGAAGGCGAGCAGTACTTC	CASSPGTEGEQYF
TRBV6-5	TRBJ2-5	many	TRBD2	TGTGCCAGCACAGGACTAGCCCCGGGGGAGACCCAGTACTTC	CASTGLAPGETQYF
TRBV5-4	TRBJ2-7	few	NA	TGTGCCAGCAGCTTGGACAGTGGGGAGCAGTACTTC	CASSLDSGEQYF
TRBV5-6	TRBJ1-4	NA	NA	TGTGCCAGCAGCTTATCAGGGGTTGAAAAACTGTTTTTT	CASSLSGVEKLFF
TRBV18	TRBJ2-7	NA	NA	TGTGCCAGCTCATCACAGCCCAAGCCCTACGAGCAGTACTTC	CASSSQPKPYEQYF
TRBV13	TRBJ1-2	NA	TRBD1	TGTGCCAGCAGGTCTACAGGGGGCCTCTATGGCTACACCTTC	CASRSTGGLYGYTF
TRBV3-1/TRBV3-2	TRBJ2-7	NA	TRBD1	TGTGCCAGCAGCCTAGGGACAGGGCCCTACGAGCAGTACTTC	CASSLGTGPYEQYF
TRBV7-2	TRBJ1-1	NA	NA	TGTGCCAGCAGCCCTCAGGTCAACACTGAAGCTTTCTTT	CASSPQVNTEAFF
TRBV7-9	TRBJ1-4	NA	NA	TGTGCCAGCAGCTACGGACTAAGGTTCCGTGAAAAACTGTTTTTT	CASSYGLRFREKLFF
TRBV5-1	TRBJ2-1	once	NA	TGCGCCAGCAGCTCTAAGGGAGACAATGAGCAGTTCTTC	CASSSKGDNEQFF
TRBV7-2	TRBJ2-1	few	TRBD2	TGTGCCAGCAGCTTAGGGACTAGCGGGAGGGCCAACTACAATGAGCAGTTCTTC	CASSLGTSGRANYNEQFF
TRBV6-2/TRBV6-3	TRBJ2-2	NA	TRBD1	TGTGCCAGCAGTTACTCCCTGGGACAGGGGACCGGGGAGCTGTTTTTT	CASSYSLGQGTGELFF
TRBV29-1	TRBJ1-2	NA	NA	TGCAGCGTTATAGGGGCAGGCTTTGGCTACACCTTC	CSVIGAGFGYTF
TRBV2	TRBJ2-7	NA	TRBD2	TGTGCCAGCAGTGGAGGGAGGGGCACGACCTCCCGGCGGTCCTACGAGCAGTACTTC	CASSGGRGTTSRRSYEQYF
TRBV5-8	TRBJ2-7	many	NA	TGTGCCAGCAGCCCCCTATTCTACGAGCAGTACTTC	CASSPLFYEQYF
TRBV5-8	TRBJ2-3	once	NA	TGTGCCAGCAGCTTGTCTGGACTAAACACAGATACGCAGTATTTT	CASSLSGLNTDTQYF
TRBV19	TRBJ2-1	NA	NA	TGTGCCAGTAGTCGGACAGTCACTGAAATTGAGCAGTTCTTC	CASSRTVTEIEQFF
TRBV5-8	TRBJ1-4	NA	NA	TGTGCCAGCAGCCCCTATGGAACTAATGAAAAACTGTTTTTT	CASSPYGTNEKLFF
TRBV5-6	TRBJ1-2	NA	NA	TGTGCCAGCAGCTTACCCCAGGGGAACTATGGCTACACCTTC	CASSLPQGNYGYTF
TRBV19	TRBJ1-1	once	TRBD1	TGTGCCAGTAGTAGCTGGACAGGGGGGAACACTGAAGCTTTCTTT	CASSSWTGGNTEAFF
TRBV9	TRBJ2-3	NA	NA	TGTGCCAGCAGCGTAGGGCCCGATACGCAGTATTTT	CASSVGPDTQYF
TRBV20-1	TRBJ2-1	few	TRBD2	TGCAGTGCTAGTAAGACTAGCGGGGTCGGTGAGCAGTTCTTC	CSASKTSGVGEQFF
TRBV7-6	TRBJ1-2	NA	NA	TGTGCCAGCAGCTTAGGAGGACAGAACTATGGCTACACCTTC	CASSLGGQNYGYTF
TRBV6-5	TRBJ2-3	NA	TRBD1	TGTGCCAGCAGAGGGACAGCCACAGATACGCAGTATTTT	CASRGTATDTQYF
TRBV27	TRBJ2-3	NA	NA	TGTGCCAGCAGGGGGGTGGCTAGCGGCACAGATACGCAGTATTTT	CASRGVASGTDTQYF